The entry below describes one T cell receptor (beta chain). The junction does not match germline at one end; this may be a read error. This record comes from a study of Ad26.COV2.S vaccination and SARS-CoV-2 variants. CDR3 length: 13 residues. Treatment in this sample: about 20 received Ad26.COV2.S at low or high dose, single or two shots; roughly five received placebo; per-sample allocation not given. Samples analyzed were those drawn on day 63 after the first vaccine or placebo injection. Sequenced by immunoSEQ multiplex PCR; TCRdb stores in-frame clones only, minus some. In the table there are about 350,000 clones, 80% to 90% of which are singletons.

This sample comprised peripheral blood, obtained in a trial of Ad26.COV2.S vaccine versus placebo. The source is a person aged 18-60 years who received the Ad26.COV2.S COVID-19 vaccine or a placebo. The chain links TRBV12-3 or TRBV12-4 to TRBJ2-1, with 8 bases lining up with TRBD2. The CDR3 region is CASSYGRASLKVF. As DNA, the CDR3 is TGTGCCAGCAGTTACGGGAGGGCTTCCCTGAAGGTCTTC.